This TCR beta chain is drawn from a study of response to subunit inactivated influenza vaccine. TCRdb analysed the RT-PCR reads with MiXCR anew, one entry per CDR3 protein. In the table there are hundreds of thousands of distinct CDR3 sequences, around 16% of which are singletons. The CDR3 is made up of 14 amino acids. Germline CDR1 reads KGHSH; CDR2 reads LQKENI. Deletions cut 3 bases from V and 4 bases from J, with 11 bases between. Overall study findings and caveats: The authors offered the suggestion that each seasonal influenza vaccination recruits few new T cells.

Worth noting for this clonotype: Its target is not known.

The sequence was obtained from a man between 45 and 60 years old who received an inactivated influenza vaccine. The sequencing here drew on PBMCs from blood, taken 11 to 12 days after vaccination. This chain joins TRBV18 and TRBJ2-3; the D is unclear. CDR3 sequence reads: CASSPPSRADTQYF. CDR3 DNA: TGTGCCAGCTCACCCCCTTCACGGGCAGATACGCAGTATTTT.